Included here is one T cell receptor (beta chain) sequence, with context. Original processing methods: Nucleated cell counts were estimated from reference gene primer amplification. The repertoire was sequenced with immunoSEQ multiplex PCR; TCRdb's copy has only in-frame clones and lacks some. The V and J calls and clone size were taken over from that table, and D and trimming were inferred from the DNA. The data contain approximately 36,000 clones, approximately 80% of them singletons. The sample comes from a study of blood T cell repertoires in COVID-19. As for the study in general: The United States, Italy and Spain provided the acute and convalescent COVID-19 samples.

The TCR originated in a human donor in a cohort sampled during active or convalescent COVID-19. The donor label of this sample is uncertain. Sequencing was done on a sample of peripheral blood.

The CDR3 reads CASSIVASRGELFF. The DNA of the CDR3 is TGTGCCAGTAGTATCGTGGCTAGTCGCGGGGAGCTGTTTTTT. J is TRBJ2-2 and V is TRBV19, with no clear D. V dropped 3 bases and J dropped 7 bases, with 12 bases sitting between them. CDR3 length: 14 residues. Germline lookup yields CDR1 LNHDA and CDR2 SQIVND (reference sequence).